The sequence of this TCR beta chain was determined in a study of cytomegalovirus exposure and HLA in healthy donors. Study findings and constraints: Most of the TCR beta V segments (in an earlier analysis) were productive either about 87% or about 30% of the time. Accurate predictions that matched the HLA-A and HLA-B alleles of most subjects were reportedly made from TCR beta sequences. Later on, an analysis found that several of the most significant clusters appeared to be linked to common viral pathogens, which included parvovirus B19. It was taken for granted in presence/absence analyses that sequencing depth across donors was roughly uniform.

About this clone itself: Its specificity is not known.

The PCR used 60 Vbeta and 13 Jbeta primers. Sequenced by immunoSEQ multiplex PCR; TCRdb stores in-frame clones only, minus some. The data hold 150,000 to 200,000 clones, with roughly four fifths observed a single time. Source material: PBMCs. The source of this sequence is a woman aged 18-29 years in good health and CMV-seropositive.

The CDR3, as DNA: TGTGCCAGCAGTGAGGCAAGGGGGACCTATGGCTACACCTTC. Translated: CASSEARGTYGYTF. The chain joins TRBV2 to TRBJ1-2; D perhaps matches TRBD1 (6 bases). V lost 3 bases and J lost 4, with 12 bases in between. The V gene's germline CDR1 is SNHLY and CDR2 FYNNEI. This CDR3 is 14 amino acids long.